This T cell receptor (beta chain) was identified during a study of early T cells in non-severe SARS-CoV-2 infection (dated by TCRdb to the early 2020s). For the study in its entirety: Bulk RNA from unsorted whole blood was used for TCR sequencing, so alpha and beta chains could not be paired. Findings and caveats that apply to the study as a whole: VDJdb matching was skewed toward anti-spike CD8 responses and likely underestimated virus-specific expansions, missing private and CD4 specificities.

Including the terminal cysteine and phenylalanine, the CDR3 comprises 15 residues. The kept DNA is CDR3 alone, 45 bases in frame from the first base. Germline trimming: 3 bases from V, 1 base from J; junction bases outside gene matches: 5. The germline V gene sets CDR1 to SGHDT and CDR2 to YYEEEE. The method was 5' RACE. Sequencing was performed on a NextSeq 500. In the TCR library protocol, unique molecular identifiers were attached to individual cDNA molecules to correct for PCR bias and sequencing error. TCR alpha and beta chains were both sequenced, and the abundances of alpha and beta sequences in each sample were closely correlated with each other. Regarding the original processing steps: Decombinator V4 was used to annotate TCR sequences for V gene, J gene and CDR3. Expanded TCRs were defined as changing significantly between any two time points under a Poisson model with p below 0.0001. TCR abundances were normalised to the total number of TCRs sequenced per sample and expressed as counts per million. MAIT TCRs were defined by TRAV1-2 paired with TRAJ12, TRAJ20 or TRAJ33, and iNKT TCRs by TRAV10 paired with TRAJ18. VDJdb, accessed on 1 November 2021, was searched for TCRs annotated for CMV, EBV and SARS-CoV-2, and TCRs annotated for more than one antigen were excluded. TCRdb cleaned the public reads at Q25 with fastp, built clones with MiXCR and kept in-frame beta chains. Rows are combined by CDR3 protein, so each entry shows the most common genes and DNA. These V and J calls derive from TCRdb rather than the authors' analysis. The sample profile shows 60,000 or so distinct CDR3 sequences; over 9.5% of them were found once. More than 7.5% of the sample is in the top ten clones.

This clonotype was picked up a small number of times. Which antigen it targets is not known. No base-level quality is on record; no much larger clone is a single base apart. This was a case-control study nested in a cohort of healthcare workers in London, UK, who had nasopharyngeal swab PCR tests and blood samples taken every week. Healthcare workers were enrolled in the week of the UK lockdown, from 23 to 31 March 2020, and were followed every week for up to roughly 15 weeks. The TCR comes from an adult who was a healthcare worker with PCR-confirmed SARS-CoV-2 infection or an uninfected control (not recorded which). Material: whole blood. This chain joins TRBV5-6 to TRBJ2-3; a stretch of 7 junction bases matches TRBD1. The CDR3 in this case is CASSYPGTGTDTQYF. The DNA sequence is as follows: TGTGCCAGCAGCTACCCCGGGACAGGCACAGATACGCAGTATTTT.